This T cell receptor beta chain was identified during a study of CD8 T cells in ankylosing spondylitis. Study results and caveats: It appeared that ankylosing spondylitis blood was characterized by a TCR beta motif of 8 or 9 highly homologous variants.

Using its own MiXCR run on the 5' RACE reads, TCRdb lists one record per CDR3 protein. The sample consists of about 400,000 distinct CDR3 sequences, 20% to 25% of them appearing once. With regard to this clonotype: The antigen remains unidentified.

Input material: blood, either unsorted or a sorted T cell fraction (not recorded which). This TCR was recovered from a male donor with ankylosing spondylitis.

In nucleotides, the CDR3 is TGTGCCAGCAGTTACTCCGCCCCCCCCTACGAGCAGTACTTC. Its protein product is CASSYSAPPYEQYF. The chain recombines TRBV6-5 with TRBJ2-7, with D uncertain. CDR1 is MNHEY and CDR2 is SVGAGI in the germline V gene. CDR3 length: 14 residues. Trimming pared 0 bases from V and 2 bases from J, leaving 8 bases between.